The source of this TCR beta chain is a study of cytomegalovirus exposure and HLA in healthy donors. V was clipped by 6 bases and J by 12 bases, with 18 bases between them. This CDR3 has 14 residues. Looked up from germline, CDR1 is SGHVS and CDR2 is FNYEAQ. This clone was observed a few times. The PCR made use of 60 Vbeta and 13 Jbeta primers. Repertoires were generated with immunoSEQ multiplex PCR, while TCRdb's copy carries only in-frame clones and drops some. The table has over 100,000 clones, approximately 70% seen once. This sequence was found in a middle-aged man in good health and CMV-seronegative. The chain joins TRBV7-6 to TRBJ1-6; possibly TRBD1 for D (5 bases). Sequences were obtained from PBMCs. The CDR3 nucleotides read TGTGCCAGCAGGTCTGGCCGCGGGGGGGAACCCCTCCACTTT. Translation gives CASRSGRGGEPLHF. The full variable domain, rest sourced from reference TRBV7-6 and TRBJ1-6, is GAGVSQSPRYKVTKRGQDVALRCDPISGHVSLYWYRQALGQGPEFLTYFNYEAQQDKSGLPNDRFSAERPEGSISTLTIQRTEQRDSAMYRCASRSGRGGEPLHFGNGTRLTVT.